This T cell receptor beta chain was recovered during a study of beta chain features in type 1 diabetes. For the study at large: Patient and healthy donor groups were alike in age, gender and cell yields.

Per germline, CDR1 SGHRS and CDR2 YFSETQ. V shed 4 bases, J shed 3 bases, and the junction held 3 bases outside the gene matches. The CDR3 has 13 amino acids. Reverse transcribing all isolated RNA meant expressed TCRB transcripts were sequenced. The method was immunoSEQ multiplex PCR; TCRdb's version includes in-frame clones alone and lacks a portion of them. The sample has hundreds of thousands of clones, 30% seen once; the top ten hold about 0.065%. Via the markers CD45RO/CCR7/CD25/CD127/CD95/CD27, stem cell-like memory, regulatory, central memory and naive CD4+ cells were sorted. Populations obtained by sorting all exceeded 98% purity.

This receptor was identified in a man aged 18-30 years in good health. The chain uses TRBV5-1 and TRBJ2-7, with 8 bases that match TRBD1. The sample comprised naive CD4+ T cells from blood. The CDR3 loop reads CASSETGVYEQYF. CDR3 bases: TGCGCCAGCAGCGAGACAGGGGTCTACGAGCAGTACTTC.